This T cell receptor (beta chain) was captured by sequencing in a study of cytomegalovirus exposure and HLA in healthy donors. As regards this clone: Its antigen is still unknown.

Donors consisted of healthy bone marrow donors. PCR employed 60 Vbeta and 13 Jbeta primers. Sequenced by immunoSEQ multiplex PCR; TCRdb stores in-frame clones only, minus some. The sample lists 200,000 to 250,000 clones, 82% occurring once. Overall study results and limits: Data from an earlier analysis indicated that most TCR beta V segments were productive either about 90% or about 30% of the time.

The material sequenced was PBMCs. The receptor was derived from a woman in her 40s in good health and CMV-seropositive.

The CDR3 reads CASSPGQGSTGANVLTF. CDR3 DNA: TGTGCCAGCAGTCCGGGACAGGGATCGACGGGGGCCAACGTCCTGACTTTC. V is TRBV19 and J is TRBJ2-6, with 9 positions matching TRBD1. Unmatched junction bases numbered 13, after V lost 9 bases and J lost 4 bases. Germline V gives CDR1 LNHDA, CDR2 SQIVND (reference sequence). The CDR3 sequence is 17 residues long.